The next 14 T cell receptor beta chains were all read from a single sample in a study of OX40 agonist ivuxolimab in advanced cancers. The library was produced with the immunoSEQ multiplex PCR assay. This is the immuneACCESS table as TCRdb keeps it, with only in-frame sequences that have V and J called. A part of the clones is gone; compared with another copy, unresolved V genes explain less than half, and the rest is unexplained. Within this sample are 90,000 to 100,000 clones, with less than 90% of them counted one time only. The ten top clones hold roughly 0.8% of the sample. The sample was CD4+ or CD8+ T cells sorted from blood, taken in a trial of the OX40 agonist ivuxolimab. All receptors derive from an adult with an advanced solid tumor such as melanoma, head and neck, liver or kidney cancer.

This chain links TRBV29-1 with TRBJ1-1; 7 positions agree with TRBD1. With V trimmed by 6 bases and J by 1 base, 5 bases remained unmatched. The germline CDR1 and CDR2 sequences are SQVTM and ANQGSEA. The CDR3 loop spans 13 amino acids. The CDR3 bases are TGCAGCGTGAGGGGGCCGGGGAACACTGAAGCTTTCTTT. As protein: CSVRGPGNTEAFF.

This chain connects TRBV18 to TRBJ2-5; tentatively, D is TRBD2 (5 bases). Germline V lookup: CDR1 KGHSH, CDR2 LQKENI. The CDR3 runs to 13 residues. V was cut by 3 bases and J by 2 bases, with 7 bases left in between. DNA for the CDR3: TGTGCCAGCTCACCCGGACTTCAAGAGACCCAGTACTTC. Protein product: CASSPGLQETQYF.

V gene TRBV5-4 combines with J gene TRBJ2-2; D is unclear. This CDR3 is built from 15 residues. V lost 1 base and J lost 4, with 11 bases in between. From germline, CDR1 is SGHNT and CDR2 YYREEE (reference sequence). The CDR3 bases are TGTGCCAGCAGCTTGTCATCCAATCCCACCGGGGAGCTGTTTTTT. It is translated as CASSLSSNPTGELFF.

The chain recombines TRBV4-2 with TRBJ2-1; 9 bases map to TRBD2. This CDR3 region has 14 residues. Germline V CDR1 and CDR2: LGHNA, YNFKEQ. The V gene end was trimmed by 3 bases and the J gene end by 9 bases; junction bases not matched to a gene: 6. The DNA of the CDR3 is TGTGCCAGCAGCCAGTCGGCTAGCGGGACTGAGCAGTTCTTC. Its translation: CASSQSASGTEQFF.

The V call is TRBV5-1, the J call TRBJ2-5; D is ambiguous. This CDR3 has 16 amino acids. The V gene's germline CDR1 is SGHRS and CDR2 YFSETQ. V lost 1 base, J lost 1 base, and 14 bases lay in between. The CDR3 protein is CASSLMGGLTQETQYF. CDR3 DNA: TGCGCCAGCAGCTTGATGGGTGGGCTAACCCAAGAGACCCAGTACTTC.

This chain joins TRBV5-1 and TRBJ2-3; 14 nucleotides match TRBD2. V lost 0 bases to trimming and J lost 5 bases; unmatched junction nucleotides: 5. The V gene's germline CDR1 is SGHRS and CDR2 YFSETQ. The CDR3 spans 17 residues. CDR3 protein: CASSLGGLAGGLDTQYF. In nucleotides, the CDR3 is TGCGCCAGCAGCTTGGGTGGACTAGCGGGAGGCTTAGATACGCAGTATTTT.

This chain uses TRBV5-6 with TRBJ2-5; 7 positions match TRBD1. V was clipped by 4 bases and J by 5 bases; unmatched bases: 8. Germline V CDR1 and CDR2: SGHDT, YYEEEE. The CDR3 is 14 residues long. The CDR3 coding sequence is TGTGCCAGCAGCCGAGGGACAGTTCCGGAGACCCAGTACTTC. It specifies CASSRGTVPETQYF.

This clone was observed a single time. The V gene is TRBV7-7, the J gene TRBJ2-1; TRBD1 agrees at 7 bases. With V trimmed by 5 bases and J by 5 bases, 6 bases remained unmatched. Looked up from germline, CDR1 is SSHAT and CDR2 is FNYEAQ (reference sequence). The CDR3 has 14 residues. CDR3 residues: CASSKGAGHNEQFF. As DNA, the CDR3 is TGTGCCAGCAGCAAGGGGGCTGGCCACAATGAGCAGTTCTTC.

This clone was counted between two and nine times. This rearrangement joins TRBV7-3 to TRBJ1-6; D is perhaps TRBD1 (5 bases). Between the trimmed V and J ends, which lost 5 bases and 7 bases, there was a span of 15 bases. There are 15 residues in the CDR3. Per germline, CDR1 SGHTA and CDR2 FQGTGA. Here the CDR3 reads CASSATGANNSPLHF. The CDR3 nucleotides read TGTGCCAGCAGCGCCACCGGGGCCAACAATTCACCCCTCCACTTT.

The rearrangement uses TRBV19 and TRBJ2-5; D uncertain. This CDR3 has 13 residues. Trimming shortened V by 5 bases and J by 1 base, and 8 bases separated the two germline ends. The germline CDR1 and CDR2 sequences are LNHDA and SQIVND (reference sequence). The CDR3 loop is CASSDTGQETQYF. CDR3 sequence (DNA): TGTGCCAGTAGTGACACGGGCCAAGAGACCCAGTACTTC.

CDR3 in DNA: TGTGCCAGCACCCAGACTAGCGGGAGTATCGGCAATGAGCAGTTCTTC. It codes for CASTQTSGSIGNEQFF. The chain has TRBV5-8 and TRBJ2-1; TRBD2 agrees at 12 bases. The V gene end was trimmed by 6 bases and the J gene end by 6 bases; junction bases not matched to a gene: 10. Germline-derived CDR1 and CDR2 are SGHTS and YDEGEE. The CDR3 is made up of 16 amino acids.

CDR3 protein: CASSSQNQPQHF. CDR3 DNA: TGTGCCAGCAGCTCCCAAAATCAGCCCCAGCATTTT. The genes are TRBV13 and TRBJ1-5; D remains unclear. Germline lookup yields CDR1 PRHDT and CDR2 FYEKMQ (reference sequence). The ends were cut back, 4 bases at V and 4 bases at J, with 5 bases in the middle. The CDR3 is 12 amino acids.

The CDR3 nucleotides read TGCGGTAGGAATGAGCAGTTCTTC. Translated: CGRNEQFF. The gene calls are TRBV20-1 and TRBJ2-1; D is unresolved. This CDR3 is built from 8 residues. CDR1 and CDR2 (germline): DFQATT, SNEGSKA (reference sequence).

The gene calls are TRBV11-2 and TRBJ2-3, with 11 bases aligning to TRBD2. This CDR3 has 17 residues. Germline V gene data show CDR1 as SGHAT and CDR2 as FQNNGV. After removal of 1 base from V and 7 bases from J, the junction contained 10 bases not matched to a gene. CDR3 sequence (DNA): TGTGCCAGCAGCTTAGGGGCCGCGACTAGCGGGACGAATACGCAGTATTTT. Amino acids: CASSLGAATSGTNTQYF.